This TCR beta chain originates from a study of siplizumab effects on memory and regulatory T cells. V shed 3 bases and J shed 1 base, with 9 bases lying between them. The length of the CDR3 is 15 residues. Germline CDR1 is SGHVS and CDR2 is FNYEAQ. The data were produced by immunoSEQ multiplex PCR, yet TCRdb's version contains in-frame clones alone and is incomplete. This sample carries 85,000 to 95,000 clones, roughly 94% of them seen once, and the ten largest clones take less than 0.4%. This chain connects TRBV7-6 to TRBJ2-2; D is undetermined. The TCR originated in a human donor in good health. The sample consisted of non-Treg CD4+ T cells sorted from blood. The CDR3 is CASSFGSQNTGELFF. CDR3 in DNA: TGTGCCAGCAGCTTTGGCAGTCAGAACACCGGGGAGCTGTTTTTT.